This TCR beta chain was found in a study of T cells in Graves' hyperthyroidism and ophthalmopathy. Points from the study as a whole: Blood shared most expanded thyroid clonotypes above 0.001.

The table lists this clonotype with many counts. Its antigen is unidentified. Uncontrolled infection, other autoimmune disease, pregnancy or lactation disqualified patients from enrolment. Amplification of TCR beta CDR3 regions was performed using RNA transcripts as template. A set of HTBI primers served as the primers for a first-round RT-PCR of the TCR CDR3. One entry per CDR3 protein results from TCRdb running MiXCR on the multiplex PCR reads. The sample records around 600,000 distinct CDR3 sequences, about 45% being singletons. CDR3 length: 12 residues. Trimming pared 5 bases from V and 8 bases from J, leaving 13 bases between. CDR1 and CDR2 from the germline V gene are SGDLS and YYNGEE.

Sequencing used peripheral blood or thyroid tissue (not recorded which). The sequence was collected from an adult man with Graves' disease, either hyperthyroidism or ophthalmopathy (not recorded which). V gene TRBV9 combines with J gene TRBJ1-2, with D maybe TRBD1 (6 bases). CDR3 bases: TGTGCCAGCAGGGGGACACTGGGAGGCTACACCTTC. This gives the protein CASRGTLGGYTF.